Below are 13 T cell receptor beta chains sequenced from a single sample in a study of Ad26.COV2.S vaccination and SARS-CoV-2 variants. Treatment defined: over 15 received Ad26.COV2.S at low or high dose, single or two shots; 5 received placebo; per-sample allocation not given. Samples were taken on day 63 after the first vaccine or placebo injection. The table came from immunoSEQ multiplex PCR; TCRdb's copy has only in-frame clones and leaves some out. The data contain over 450,000 clones, 89% of them singletons. Specimen: peripheral blood, collected in a trial of Ad26.COV2.S vaccine versus placebo. The receptors shown here come from a person aged 18-65 years who received the Ad26.COV2.S COVID-19 vaccine or a placebo.

The genes are TRBV2 and TRBJ2-7, with D perhaps given as TRBD1 or TRBD2 (5 bases each). CDR1 and CDR2 (germline): SNHLY, FYNNEI. This CDR3 region has 12 residues. Trimming cost V 5 bases and J 5 bases, with 10 bases left between them. Here the CDR3 reads CASSYRDHEQYF. The CDR3 DNA reads as TGTGCCAGCAGTTATAGGGACCACGAGCAGTACTTC. Drawing the rest from reference TRBV2 and TRBJ2-7, the complete variable domain is EPEVTQTPSHQVTQMGQEVILRCVPISNHLYFYWYRQILGQKVEFLVSFYNNEISEKSEIFDDQFSVERPDGSNFTLKIRSTKLEDSAMYFCASSYRDHEQYFGPGTRLTVT.

The rearrangement joins TRBV30 to TRBJ2-7; D gene uncertain. V was pared by 2 bases and J by 6 bases, with 11 bases between. The CDR3 runs to 12 residues. Germline V gene lookup returns CDR1 GTSNPN and CDR2 SVGIG (reference sequence). The DNA for the CDR3 is TGTGCCTGGAGTCTTGGGTCGGGCGAGCAGTACTTC. This sequence encodes CAWSLGSGEQYF.

The V and J genes are TRBV6-5 and TRBJ1-2; the match to TRBD1 covers 8 bases. Germline V gene data show CDR1 as MNHEY and CDR2 as SVGAGI. The V and J ends lost 6 bases and 8 bases, in that order; junction bases with no gene match: 14. The CDR3 loop spans 15 amino acids. The CDR3 protein is CASRRDRSDPIGYTF. The CDR3 nucleotides read TGTGCCAGCAGGAGGGACAGGTCTGACCCTATCGGCTACACCTTC.

This chain uses TRBV11-2 with TRBJ2-7; possibly TRBD1 for D (6 bases). V lost 7 bases and J 4 bases, leaving 17 bases between the germline ends. Germline-derived CDR1 and CDR2 are SGHAT and FQNNGV. CDR3 length equals 14 residues. The CDR3 here is CASTPNRVGYEQYF. CDR3 sequence (DNA): TGTGCCAGCACCCCCAACAGGGTAGGGTACGAGCAGTACTTC. Together with reference TRBV11-2 and TRBJ2-7, the CDR3 gives the full variable domain: EAGVAQSPRYKIIEKRQSVAFWCNPISGHATLYWYQQILGQGPKLLIQFQNNGVVDDSQLPKDRFSAERLKGVDSTLKIQPAKLEDSAVYLCASTPNRVGYEQYFGPGTRLTVT.

This chain links TRBV18 with TRBJ1-5, with 7 bases identical to TRBD1. CDR3 size: 14 residues. Germline CDR1 and CDR2: KGHSH and LQKENI. With V trimmed by 6 bases and J by 5 bases, 7 bases remained unmatched. The CDR3 DNA sequence: TGTGCCAGCTCGGGGGGACAGAGCTATCAGCCCCAGCATTTT. This translates into CASSGGQSYQPQHF.

The chain couples TRBV18 to TRBJ1-2; 7 bases agree with TRBD1. Trimming at V came to 3 bases and at J to 2 bases, leaving 6 bases not matched to a gene. Per the germline V gene, CDR1 is KGHSH and CDR2 is LQKENI. This CDR3 spans 15 amino acids. CDR3 sequence: CASSPGQWENYGYTF. CDR3 in DNA: TGTGCCAGCTCACCGGGACAGTGGGAAAACTATGGCTACACCTTC.

V is TRBV5-8 and J is TRBJ2-1, with 8 bases matching TRBD2. The CDR3 spans 15 residues. Germline CDR1 SGHTS, CDR2 YDEGEE. Trimming at V came to 0 bases and at J to 7 bases, leaving 6 bases not matched to a gene. This chain's CDR3 is CASSLDGGALNEQFF. The CDR3 DNA reads TGTGCCAGCAGCTTGGACGGGGGGGCCTTGAATGAGCAGTTCTTC. The full variable domain, with the rest looked up from reference TRBV5-8 and TRBJ2-1, is EAGVTQSPTHLIKTRGQQATLRCSPISGHTSVYWYQQALGLGLQFLLWYDEGEERNRGNFPPRFSGRQFPNYSSELNVNALELEDSALYLCASSLDGGALNEQFFGPGTRLTVL.

CDR3 DNA sequence: TGTGCCAGCAGTAACAGGGGGTTTCTCTCTGGAAACACCATATATTTT. It is translated as CASSNRGFLSGNTIYF. The chain recombines TRBV6-6 with TRBJ1-3, with 8 bases aligning to TRBD1. V trimming: 5 bases; J trimming: 0 bases; junction bases outside the gene matches: 6. The CDR3 consists of 16 residues. The germline V gene encodes CDR1 MNHNY and CDR2 SVGAGI (reference sequence).

As to this clone: Within the sample, other DNA sequences also encode this same CDR3. CDR3 in DNA: TGTGCCAGCTCACCGGGAACCTCGGGAAACACCATATATTTT. This sequence encodes CASSPGTSGNTIYF. The V and J genes are TRBV18 and TRBJ1-3; D remains ambiguous. CDR3 length equals 14 residues. Germline V CDR1 and CDR2: KGHSH, LQKENI. The germline V and J ends were trimmed by 3 bases and 4 bases, with 10 bases remaining between them.

The V gene is TRBV25-1, the J gene TRBJ2-7, with TRBD1 matching over 7 bases. The germline gives CDR1 MGHDK, CDR2 SYGVNS. This CDR3 has 15 amino acids. The junction had 10 bases not matched to a gene; V was cut back by 1 base and J by 7 bases. The DNA for the CDR3 is TGTGCCAGCAGTGAATCTGGACAGGCATTATCAGAGCAGTACTTC. Its translation: CASSESGQALSEQYF.

This rearrangement joins TRBV7-9 to TRBJ1-3; unclear D gene. The CDR3 has 16 amino acids. Germline values: CDR1 SEHNR, CDR2 FQNEAQ (reference sequence). V was clipped by 1 base and J by 0 bases, with 10 bases between them. CDR3 region: CASSLVNTNSGNTIYF. The CDR3 bases are TGTGCCAGCAGCTTAGTCAATACCAACTCTGGAAACACCATATATTTT. Full variable domain (rest looked up from reference TRBV7-9 and TRBJ1-3): DTGVSQNPRHKITKRGQNVTFRCDPISEHNRLYWYRQTLGQGPEFLTYFQNEAQLEKSRLLSDRFSAERPKGSFSTLEIQRTEQGDSAMYLCASSLVNTNSGNTIYFGEGSWLTVV.

The V gene is TRBV7-9, the J gene TRBJ2-2, with D hard to call. Germline values: CDR1 SEHNR, CDR2 FQNEAQ (reference sequence). V was clipped by 2 bases and J by 4 bases, with 8 bases between them. This CDR3 has 14 residues. DNA of the CDR3: TGTGCCAGCAGCTTACCCCGAGCCACCGGGGAGCTGTTTTTT. Translation: CASSLPRATGELFF.

The CDR3 loop reads CASSKQLEAFF. DNA for the CDR3: TGTGCCAGCAGCAAACAGCTTGAAGCTTTCTTT. The rearrangement uses TRBV5-6 and TRBJ1-1; D call uncertain. CDR1 and CDR2 from the germline V gene are SGHDT and YYEEEE. Trimming pared 4 bases from V and 7 bases from J, leaving 8 bases between. The CDR3 extends over 11 amino acids.